This T cell receptor (beta chain) is drawn from a study of response to subunit inactivated influenza vaccine. Study results and limitations: There was a suggestion from the authors that each seasonal influenza vaccination recruits few new T cells.

This clonotype was seen only a few times. Its specificity is not known. MiXCR was run by TCRdb on the RT-PCR reads, yielding one entry per CDR3 protein. Altogether around 520,000 distinct CDR3 sequences are present, 25% being singletons, with the ten largest covering approximately 2%. The CDR3 is 14 residues long. Germline assignment: CDR1 SGHRS and CDR2 YFSETQ. V dropped 4 bases and J dropped 4; count of bases not matched to a gene: 5. The sample in question was CD4+ T cells sorted from PBMCs, obtained less than 6 days after vaccination. This chain connects TRBV5-1 to TRBJ2-5; TRBD1 matches 9 bases. The receptor's source is a man in his fifties or sixties who received an inactivated influenza vaccine. CDR3 sequence reads: CASSAQDRGETQYF. The CDR3 nucleotides are TGCGCCAGCAGCGCCCAGGACAGGGGAGAGACCCAGTACTTC. Looking up the rest from reference TRBV5-1 and TRBJ2-5 gives the full variable domain: KAGVTQTPRYLIKTRGQQVTLSCSPISGHRSVSWYQQTPGQGLQFLFEYFSETQRNKGNFPGRFSGRQFSNSRSEMNVSTLELGDSALYLCASSAQDRGETQYFGPGTRLLVL.